The clone carrying this T cell receptor (beta chain) was seen a handful of times. The CDR3 totals 16 residues. Germline V gene sequence: CDR1 MDHEN, CDR2 SYDVKM. Trimming took off 3 bases at V and 0 bases at J, with 11 bases between the two ends. The data originate from a study of blood T cell repertoires in COVID-19. In the authors' workflow: Amplifying reference gene primers gave estimates of nucleated cell counts. Using immunoSEQ multiplex PCR, the repertoire was profiled, and TCRdb retains in-frame clones only, with some absent. V, J and clone size are those of that table, while D and trimming were read from the DNA. In the table there are around 150,000 clones, around nine tenths of which are singletons.

The rearrangement uses TRBV28 and TRBJ1-4; D uncertain. This TCR was sampled from a woman aged 40 to 50 with acute or convalescent COVID-19. Sequenced input: peripheral blood. The CDR3 here is CASSLAGLTTNEKLFF. In DNA, the CDR3 is TGTGCCAGCAGTTTGGCAGGCCTAACAACTAATGAAAAACTGTTTTTT. Looking up the rest from reference TRBV28 and TRBJ1-4 gives the full variable domain: DVKVTQSSRYLVKRTGEKVFLECVQDMDHENMFWYRQDPGLGLRLIYFSYDVKMKEKGDIPEGYSVSREKKERFSLILESASTNQTSMYLCASSLAGLTTNEKLFFGSGTQLSVL.